This TCR beta chain was retrieved from a study of blood T cell repertoires in COVID-19. Study information: Specimens from acute and convalescent COVID-19 originated in the United States, Italy and Spain. Sample material is recorded as cDNA or gDNA derived from T cells, B-cell-depleted T cells, or PBMCs.

The V gene lost 5 bases and the J gene lost 2 bases, with 15 bases spanning the gap. CDR3 length: 15 residues. The germline CDR1 and CDR2 sequences are MNHEY and SMNVEV (reference sequence). In its sample, this clone was seen once. In the study's own analysis: Amplification with reference gene primers provided the estimates of nucleated cell counts. TCRdb keeps only in-frame clones here, not all; method: immunoSEQ multiplex PCR. V, J and clone size derive from that table, while D and trimming were established from the DNA sequence. The sample contains fewer than 200,000 clones, under 90% of which appear only once.

This chain connects TRBV27 to TRBJ1-1; no firm D call. Sequencing was carried out using peripheral blood. The receptor was isolated from a human donor in a cohort sampled during active COVID-19. The chain's CDR3 is CASSPRAAVNTEAFF. The CDR3 bases are TGTGCCAGCAGTCCCCGTGCGGCGGTCAACACTGAAGCTTTCTTT.